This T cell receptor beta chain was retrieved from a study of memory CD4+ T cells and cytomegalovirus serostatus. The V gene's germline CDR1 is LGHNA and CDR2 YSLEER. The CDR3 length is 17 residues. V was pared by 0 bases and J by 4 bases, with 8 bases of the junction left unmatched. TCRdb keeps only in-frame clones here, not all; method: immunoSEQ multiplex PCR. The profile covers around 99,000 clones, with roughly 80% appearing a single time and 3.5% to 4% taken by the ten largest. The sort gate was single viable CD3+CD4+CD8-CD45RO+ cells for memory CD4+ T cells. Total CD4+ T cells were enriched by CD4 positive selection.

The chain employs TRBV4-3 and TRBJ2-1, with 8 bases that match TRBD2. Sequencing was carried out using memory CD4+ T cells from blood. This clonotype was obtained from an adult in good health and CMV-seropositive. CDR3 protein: CASSQDRTSGLYNEQFF. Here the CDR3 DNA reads TGCGCCAGCAGCCAAGATCGAACTAGCGGATTATACAATGAGCAGTTCTTC.